This T cell receptor beta chain stems from a study of graft-versus-host responses after intestinal transplantation. Across the whole study: Each patient got anti-thymocyte globulin induction, then tacrolimus and steroids for about 3 years.

Concerning this clone: Its specificity is unknown.

Germline V gives CDR1 MNHNS, CDR2 SASEGT. The germline V and J ends were trimmed by 8 bases and 5 bases, with 13 bases remaining between them. The CDR3 covers 12 residues. Assay: immunoSEQ multiplex PCR; the TCRdb copy retains only in-frame clones and omits some. The sample includes nearly 110,000 clones, over 80% of them seen just once. The origin of this receptor is a human donor who was the organ donor for an intestinal transplant. This material consisted of unstimulated CD4+ T cells sorted from spleen or lymph node cells, taken before transplant. This rearrangement joins TRBV6-1 to TRBJ2-7; a weak D match, TRBD2 (6 bases). The CDR3 nucleotides read TGTGCCAGCTCCCCGCCGGGGGACGAGCAGTACTTC. This sequence encodes CASSPPGDEQYF.